The 14 T cell receptor beta chains below come from one sample, sequenced in a study of vaccination effects on CD4 cells after COVID-19. Which antigens these TCRs recognize remains unknown. Clones were sequenced by immunoSEQ multiplex PCR, and TCRdb holds only the in-frame ones, with some missing. Of tens of thousands of clones in the sample, roughly 80% were seen once. ViraFEST used viral peptide pools to expand antigen-specific CD4+ T cells before sequencing. On day 10 of culture, CD4+ T cells were separated out. This material consisted of CD4+ T cells from PBMCs cultured with HCoV-229E spike peptides, taken before COVID-19 vaccination. These receptors originate from a human donor who received a COVID-19 vaccine.

This clone was seen a handful of times. The chain joins TRBV6-5 to TRBJ2-1; perhaps TRBD2 as D (7 bases). Trimming pared 4 bases from V and 12 bases from J, leaving 10 bases between. Per germline, CDR1 MNHEY and CDR2 SVGAGI. The CDR3 runs 11 residues. This CDR3 is CASSWGGVQFF. The CDR3 nucleotides are TGTGCCAGCAGTTGGGGGGGCGTGCAGTTCTTC.

A word on this clone: The sample carries other DNA sequences with the same CDR3. This sequence joins TRBV7-3 and TRBJ2-2; D tentatively reads TRBD1 or TRBD2 (5 bases each). V dropped 1 base and J dropped 1 base, with 7 bases sitting between them. The CDR3 runs 15 residues. The germline V gene encodes CDR1 SGHTA and CDR2 FQGTGA. CDR3 in amino acids: CASSLIGGNTGELFF. CDR3 DNA: TGTGCCAGCAGCTTAATTGGGGGGAACACCGGGGAGCTGTTTTTT.

The chain uses TRBV5-1 and TRBJ2-2; a possible D gene is TRBD2 (6 bases). V was clipped by 0 bases and J by 5 bases, with 11 bases between them. This CDR3 is built from 15 residues. CDR1 and CDR2 from the germline V gene are SGHRS and YFSETQ. CDR3 sequence reads: CASSLEFGGTGELFF. The CDR3 nucleotides read TGCGCCAGCAGCTTGGAGTTCGGAGGGACCGGGGAGCTGTTTTTT. Full variable domain (remainder filled in from reference TRBV5-1 and TRBJ2-2): KAGVTQTPRYLIKTRGQQVTLSCSPISGHRSVSWYQQTPGQGLQFLFEYFSETQRNKGNFPGRFSGRQFSNSRSEMNVSTLELGDSALYLCASSLEFGGTGELFFGEGSRLTVL.

This clone was found a few times. The CDR3 sequence: CASSQEPGTTGELFF. The CDR3 nucleotides read TGTGCCAGCAGCCAGGAACCGGGGACCACCGGGGAGCTGTTTTTT. The J gene is TRBJ2-2, the V gene TRBV11-2; D tentatively reads TRBD1 or TRBD2 (5 bases each). The CDR3 is 15 amino acids. V was trimmed by 5 bases and J by 4 bases, leaving 14 bases between them. Per the germline V gene, CDR1 is SGHAT and CDR2 is FQNNGV.

This rearrangement joins TRBV3-1 (or the pseudogene TRBV3-2) to TRBJ2-7, with 7 bases fitting TRBD2. The V gene end was trimmed by 4 bases and the J gene end by 2 bases; junction bases not matched to a gene: 5. Per germline, CDR1 LGHDT and CDR2 YNNKEL (reference sequence). The CDR3 has 14 residues. This CDR3 is CASSPGTTTYEQYV. The CDR3 DNA sequence: TGTGCCAGCAGCCCCGGGACTACAACCTACGAGCAGTACGTC.

This sequence joins TRBV12-3 or TRBV12-4 and TRBJ2-7, with TRBD1 matching 7 bases. The CDR3 has 13 residues. V dropped 6 bases and J dropped 2; count of bases not matched to a gene: 4. DNA for the CDR3: TGTGCCAGCAGCAGACAGGGTACCTACGAGCAGTACGTC. It specifies CASSRQGTYEQYV.

The table lists this clone with a count of one. The chain combines TRBV30 with TRBJ2-4, with TRBD1 as a possible D gene (5 bases). The CDR3 spans 14 residues. In germline, CDR1 is GTSNPN, CDR2 SVGIG (reference sequence). V was cut by 2 bases and J by 7 bases, with 15 bases left in between. CDR3: CAWSLTGRRNIQYF. The DNA of the CDR3 is TGTGCCTGGAGTTTAACAGGTAGACGGAACATTCAGTACTTC.

The gene calls are TRBV5-1 and TRBJ1-3; no clear D gene. CDR3 length: 13 amino acids. Germline V CDR1 and CDR2: SGHRS, YFSETQ. Trimming removed 0 bases at V and 7 bases at J, with 8 bases between. The CDR3 DNA reads as TGCGCCAGCAGCTTGGACCCCTGGAACACCATATATTTT. Its protein is CASSLDPWNTIYF.

This chain uses TRBV29-1 with TRBJ2-5; TRBD1 matches at 9 bases. V lost 5 bases, J lost 3 bases, and 1 base stayed unmatched. Germline loops: CDR1 SQVTM, CDR2 ANQGSEA. The CDR3 is 12 residues long. CDR3: CSVRTGEETQYF. The CDR3 DNA reads as TGCAGCGTTAGGACAGGGGAAGAGACCCAGTACTTC.

This clone came up once. The chain recombines TRBV5-1 with TRBJ2-1, with TRBD2 identical over 10 bases. The junction had 4 bases not matched to a gene; V was cut back by 4 bases and J by 6 bases. Looked up from germline, CDR1 is SGHRS and CDR2 is YFSETQ. CDR3 length: 14 amino acids. The CDR3 DNA follows: TGCGCCAGCAGCATCCAGCGGGGGGGCAATGAGCAGTTCTTC. Its protein product is CASSIQRGGNEQFF.

The chain is built from TRBV21-1 and TRBJ1-3. TRBV21-1 is a listed pseudogene. The CDR3 extends over 16 amino acids. CDR3 sequence reads: CASSKGEGASGNTIYF. CDR3 sequence (DNA): TGTGCCAGCAGCAAAGGCGAAGGAGCCTCTGGAAACACCATATATTTT.

This chain connects TRBV5-1 to TRBJ2-1, with 11 positions matching TRBD1. Germline loops: CDR1 SGHRS, CDR2 YFSETQ. The trim removed 4 bases at V and 7 bases at J, leaving 7 bases unmatched. CDR3 length: 15 amino acids. This CDR3 is CASSEGQGALNEQFF. CDR3 DNA sequence: TGCGCCAGCAGCGAAGGACAGGGGGCTCTGAATGAGCAGTTCTTC.

The chain is built from TRBV30 and TRBJ2-2, with 11 bases lining up with TRBD1. Germline V lookup: CDR1 GTSNPN, CDR2 SVGIG (reference sequence). The CDR3 contains 14 residues. J gave up 6 bases and V 3 bases, and 3 bases lay outside the gene matches. CDR3 sequence (DNA): TGTGCCTGGAGAGGGACAGGGGGGGCCGGGGAGCTGTTTTTT. This gives the protein CAWRGTGGAGELFF.

This chain uses TRBV30 with TRBJ1-2; no clear D. The V and J ends lost 3 bases and 4 bases respectively, with 6 bases between them. The CDR3 is 11 amino acids. Germline loops: CDR1 GTSNPN, CDR2 SVGIG (reference sequence). The CDR3 region has the DNA TGTGCCTGGAGGGTCGGCTATGGCTACACCTTC. Amino acid sequence: CAWRVGYGYTF.